The 7 T cell receptor beta chains in this list originate from one sample, sequenced in a study of Graves' ophthalmopathy and Graves' hyperthyroidism. The TCR beta CDR3 regions underwent amplification from RNA transcripts. First-round RT-PCR used HTBI primers; second-round multiplex PCR followed. Each CDR3 protein gets one entry after TCRdb re-called the multiplex PCR reads with MiXCR. The sample contains more than 550,000 distinct CDR3 sequences, about 41% of which appear only once. Sequenced: peripheral blood. The receptors derive from an adult man with Graves' ophthalmopathy.

This clonotype turned up a few times. V and J are TRBV2 and TRBJ2-5; 7 bases match TRBD2. CDR1 is SNHLY, CDR2 FYNNEI, per germline. CDR3 size: 17 residues. V was pared by 7 bases and J by 2 bases, with 16 bases of the junction left unmatched. CDR3 sequence reads: CASIKASGSRSQETQYF. The CDR3 DNA follows: TGTGCCAGCATAAAGGCTAGCGGATCCAGATCACAAGAGACCCAGTACTTC.

There are many counts of this clonotype. The chain uses TRBV12-3 or TRBV12-4 and TRBJ2-7; maybe TRBD2 (5 bases). The CDR3 has 13 amino acids. V shed 6 bases and J shed 7 bases, with 16 bases lying between them. CDR3 loop: CASRPRTAGEQYF. For the CDR3, the DNA is TGTGCCAGCAGACCACGGACGGCGGGTGAGCAGTACTTC.

The chain uses TRBV6-1 and TRBJ2-7; a weak D match, TRBD1 (6 bases). The CDR3 totals 14 residues. CDR1 is MNHNS and CDR2 is SASEGT in the germline V gene. Trimming took 7 bases from V and 7 from J, leaving 20 bases between them. The CDR3 sequence is CASILIAGAGEQYF. The DNA of the CDR3 is TGTGCCAGCATACTAATCGCAGGGGCAGGAGAGCAGTACTTC.

V usage is TRBV5-4 and J usage is TRBJ2-5, with 9 bases that match TRBD1. V trimming: 4 bases; J trimming: 5 bases; junction bases outside the gene matches: 12. This CDR3 region has 16 residues. The germline CDR1 and CDR2 sequences are SGHNT and YYREEE (reference sequence). The CDR3 reads CASSSTGTGIRETQYF. In DNA form, the CDR3 reads TGTGCCAGCAGCAGTACAGGGACAGGGATACGGGAGACCCAGTACTTC.

The chain joins TRBV15 to TRBJ2-5, with D hard to call. The V and J ends lost 2 bases and 4 bases respectively, with 8 bases between them. This CDR3 spans 13 amino acids. Germline values: CDR1 LNHNV, CDR2 YYDKDF (reference sequence). The CDR3 loop reads CATSRISGETQYF. CDR3 in DNA: TGTGCCACCAGCAGAATTTCAGGAGAGACCCAGTACTTC.

This chain joins TRBV20-1 and TRBJ1-1; 9 bases agree with TRBD1. The CDR3 length is 11 residues. The junction had 5 bases not matched to a gene; V was cut back by 6 bases and J by 9 bases. Germline CDR1 reads DFQATT; CDR2 reads SNEGSKA (reference sequence). CDR3 DNA sequence: TGCAGTGCAAAGACAGGGGGAAAAGCTTTCTTT. This codes for CSAKTGGKAFF.

This clonotype was counted at least ten times. V and J are TRBV20-1 and TRBJ1-4; 9 nucleotides line up with TRBD1. The CDR3 extends over 14 amino acids. V lost 5 bases and J lost 5; bases outside the gene matches: 6. Per germline, CDR1 DFQATT and CDR2 SNEGSKA (reference sequence). This CDR3 is CSAGPGTGNEKLFF. The CDR3 nucleotides read TGCAGTGCTGGGCCCGGGACAGGGAATGAAAAACTGTTTTTT.